The entry that follows covers one TCR beta chain sequence. The data stem from a study of CD8 T cells in Susac syndrome. The CD8+ and CD4+ T cells were negatively isolated, with the TEMRA cells enriched by FACS. Germline CDR1 SGDLS, CDR2 YYNGEE. The CDR3 has 17 amino acids. V lost 1 base and J lost 10; bases outside the gene matches: 10. Random-hexamer reverse transcription was applied to roughly 0.45 to 1 ug RNA. TCRdb fed the immunoSEQ multiplex PCR reads into MiXCR, producing one record per CDR3 protein. The data hold 170,000 or so distinct CDR3 sequences, with around 94% observed a single time. Material for sequencing was CD4+ T cells from PBMCs. The chain couples TRBV9 to TRBJ2-1; 14 positions agree with TRBD2. The TCR sequence derives from a human donor with Susac syndrome. DNA of the CDR3: TGTGCCAGCAGCGTATCAGGGACGACTAGCGGGGGGGCCGAGCAGTTCTTC. Its protein product is CASSVSGTTSGGAEQFF.